Sequencing of this T cell receptor (beta chain) was carried out in a study of blood T cell repertoires in COVID-19. Background on the study: COVID-19 samples collected from the United States, Italy and Spain covered acute and convalescent phases. The analysed material was cDNA or gDNA that came from T cells, B-cell-depleted T cells, or PBMCs.

In the original analysis: Cell counts per sample came from amplifying reference gene primers. Sequencing was performed with immunoSEQ multiplex PCR; in TCRdb, only in-frame clones are kept and a portion is missing. V, J and clone size reflect that table, while D and trimming were determined from the DNA. The sample has about 120,000 clones, about 80% seen once; the top ten hold 7% to 9.5%. This clone was observed a single time. Germline V lookup: CDR1 LNHDA, CDR2 SQIVND (reference sequence). The CDR3 has 12 amino acids. Between the trimmed V and J ends, which lost 9 bases and 7 bases, there was a span of 15 bases.

The receptor was derived from a man aged 65 to 85 with active or convalescent COVID-19. V is TRBV19 and J is TRBJ1-2; perhaps TRBD1 as D (5 bases). Sequenced material: peripheral blood. The chain's CDR3 is CASLQGAGGYTF. In DNA form, the CDR3 reads TGTGCCAGCCTCCAGGGAGCGGGTGGCTACACCTTC.